Below are 16 T cell receptor beta chains sequenced from a single sample in a study of technical replicates of blood from a handful of donors. Clones were read by immunoSEQ multiplex PCR, and TCRdb kept only the in-frame ones, dropping some. The data contain some 68,000 clones, nearly 97% of them singletons. Material: T cells isolated from PBMCs. These receptors all stem from a human donor in good health.

This clone was detected once. This rearrangement joins TRBV19 to TRBJ2-7, with TRBD2 identical over 8 bases. This CDR3 region has 14 residues. Looked up from germline, CDR1 is LNHDA and CDR2 is SQIVND (reference sequence). The ends lost 5 bases at V and 5 bases at J; junction bases unmatched: 8. Here the CDR3 DNA reads TGTGCCAGTAGTGTGGAAGGGCGGGGGGACGAGCAGTACTTC. This sequence encodes CASSVEGRGDEQYF.

The chain carries TRBV9 and TRBJ2-3, with a tentative D call TRBD1 (6 bases). Germline CDR1 SGDLS, CDR2 YYNGEE. This CDR3 has 16 amino acids. V was cut by 2 bases and J by 2 bases, with 15 bases left in between. The CDR3 DNA sequence: TGTGCCAGCAGCGTTCTGGGGGCTGGGTCCACAGATACGCAGTATTTT. As protein: CASSVLGAGSTDTQYF.

The chain links TRBV11-2 to TRBJ1-4; 8 nucleotides agree with TRBD1. CDR3 size: 16 residues. J lost 0 bases, V lost 6 bases, and 6 bases had no gene match. Germline V gene lookup returns CDR1 SGHAT and CDR2 FQNNGV. The CDR3 protein is CASRRTGSPTNEKLFF. The DNA of the CDR3 is TGTGCCAGCAGGCGGACAGGGAGCCCAACTAATGAAAAACTGTTTTTT.

J is TRBJ2-7 and V is TRBV10-2, with TRBD1 matching 7 bases. The junction had 5 bases not matched to a gene; V was cut back by 4 bases and J by 5 bases. From germline, CDR1 is WSHSY and CDR2 SAAADI. The CDR3 has 13 amino acids. The CDR3 sequence is CASSATGSHEQYF. The CDR3 DNA follows: TGCGCCAGCAGTGCGACAGGGTCCCACGAGCAGTACTTC.

This clone was seen only once. This chain uses TRBV7-6 with TRBJ2-1; a possible D gene is TRBD2 (6 bases). CDR1 is SGHVS, CDR2 FNYEAQ, per germline. This CDR3 region has 14 residues. V lost 1 base and J 4 bases, leaving 8 bases between the germline ends. CDR3: CASSLGGTYNEQFF. The CDR3 DNA is TGTGCCAGCAGCTTAGGAGGGACTTACAATGAGCAGTTCTTC.

This chain joins TRBV29-1 and TRBJ1-2; TRBD1 aligns across 8 bases. V lost 5 bases, J lost 7 bases, and 6 bases stayed unmatched. The CDR3 extends over 12 amino acids. The germline V gene encodes CDR1 SQVTM and CDR2 ANQGSEA. The CDR3 bases are TGCAGCGTTTACGGACAGGGCATTGGCTACACCTTC. Translation: CSVYGQGIGYTF.

This chain uses TRBV28 with TRBJ1-1, with a tentative D call TRBD1 (6 bases). V shed 7 bases and J shed 7 bases, with 22 bases lying between them. The CDR3 contains 15 residues. Germline lookup yields CDR1 MDHEN and CDR2 SYDVKM. CDR3 nucleotide sequence: TGTGCCAGCAAATGCATGGAACAGGGATTCTGTGAAGCTTTCTTT. Translation: CASKCMEQGFCEAFF.

The chain combines TRBV6-1 with TRBJ2-6, with a tentative D call TRBD1 (5 bases). Germline-derived CDR1 and CDR2 are MNHNS and SASEGT. Trimming left V 6 bases short and J 0 bases short, with 9 bases between. CDR3 length: 15 residues. CDR3 coding DNA: TGTGCCAGCAGCCTGGACATCTCTGGGGCCAACGTCCTGACTTTC. This codes for CASSLDISGANVLTF.

V and J are TRBV10-3 and TRBJ1-5; a weak D match, TRBD1 (5 bases). Trimming took 0 bases from V and 5 from J, leaving 8 bases between them. CDR1 and CDR2 from the germline V gene are ENHRY and SYGVKD. The CDR3 spans 14 residues. The chain's CDR3 is CAISESGGDQPQHF. CDR3 bases: TGTGCCATCAGTGAGTCGGGGGGGGATCAGCCCCAGCATTTT.

The chain has TRBV11-2 and TRBJ1-3; D ambiguous. CDR1 is SGHAT and CDR2 is FQNNGV in the germline V gene. The CDR3 is 16 amino acids. The germline V and J ends were trimmed by 6 bases and 0 bases, with 15 bases remaining between them. The CDR3 DNA is TGTGCCAGCAGAAGACCCGGGTCAAGCTCTGGAAACACCATATATTTT. Its protein is CASRRPGSSSGNTIYF.

The chain has TRBV19 and TRBJ2-7, with D maybe TRBD2 (6 bases). CDR3 size: 14 residues. Trimming stripped 4 bases from V and 7 bases from J, with 17 bases between. The germline gives CDR1 LNHDA, CDR2 SQIVND (reference sequence). CDR3 DNA: TGTGCCAGTAGTACAAGGGACTCCCTTCAAGAGCAGTACTTC. This codes for CASSTRDSLQEQYF. The full variable domain, completed using reference TRBV19 and TRBJ2-7, is DGGITQSPKYLFRKEGQNVTLSCEQNLNHDAMYWYRQDPGQGLRLIYYSQIVNDFQKGDIAEGYSVSREKKESFPLTVTSAQKNPTAFYLCASSTRDSLQEQYFGPGTRLTVT.

The chain employs TRBV7-9 and TRBJ2-1; 10 bases are shared with TRBD1. Germline lookup yields CDR1 SEHNR and CDR2 FQNEAQ (reference sequence). The CDR3 loop spans 14 amino acids. Trimming removed 6 bases from V and 6 bases from J; junction bases left unmatched: 5. The CDR3 reads CASRGTGVFNEQFF. CDR3 DNA sequence: TGTGCCAGCAGGGGGACAGGGGTTTTCAATGAGCAGTTCTTC.

The chain employs TRBV7-9 and TRBJ2-1; D possibly corresponds to TRBD2 (6 bases). Germline V gene data show CDR1 as SEHNR and CDR2 as FQNEAQ (reference sequence). This CDR3 is 15 amino acids long. The ends were cut back, 5 bases at V and 8 bases at J, with 19 bases in the middle. CDR3 sequence (DNA): TGTGCCAGCAGCCCCTCATCGGGAGCTCAGTATGAGCAGTTCTTC. Its translation: CASSPSSGAQYEQFF.

The rearrangement links TRBV9 to TRBJ2-7, with TRBD1 matching over 8 bases. The V gene's germline CDR1 is SGDLS and CDR2 YYNGEE. This CDR3 is built from 15 residues. The J segment lost 5 bases and the V segment lost 1 base, leaving 8 bases of the junction unmatched. This chain's CDR3 is CASSVNRGINNEQYF. CDR3 bases: TGTGCCAGCAGCGTAAACAGGGGGATTAATAACGAGCAGTACTTC.

This rearrangement joins TRBV27 to TRBJ1-2; D remains ambiguous. V was cut by 6 bases and J by 1 base, with 12 bases left in between. In germline, CDR1 is MNHEY, CDR2 SMNVEV (reference sequence). The CDR3 extends over 14 amino acids. Here the CDR3 reads CASSTGSFNYGYTF. In DNA form, the CDR3 reads TGTGCCAGCAGCACGGGGAGCTTTAACTATGGCTACACCTTC.

The V and J genes are TRBV5-1 and TRBJ1-4; D is possibly TRBD1 (5 bases). The V end lost 2 bases, the J end lost 0 bases, and 8 bases lay between the germline ends. Germline V lookup: CDR1 SGHRS, CDR2 YFSETQ. This CDR3 comprises 15 residues. CDR3 sequence: CASSFRGPTNEKLFF. For the CDR3, the DNA is TGCGCCAGCAGCTTTAGGGGCCCAACTAATGAAAAACTGTTTTTT.